This T cell receptor (beta chain) comes out of a study of shared clonotypes between healthy human individuals. Study overall: Researchers drew samples from a couple of women and three men aged 18 to 49. The study used three CD4 naive, three CD4 memory, two CD8 naive and one CD8 memory plate per donor.

Study-level results: The sharing of 4.5% to 5.5% of naive CD4 clonotypes was seen across a handful of donors.

Positively selected for CCR7, the CD45RO-negative cells used as naive CD8 cells excluded terminally differentiated effector memory CD45RA+ cells. Germline V lookup: CDR1 WNHNN, CDR2 SYGVQD (reference sequence). The CDR3 spans 20 residues. V shed 4 bases, J shed 3 bases, and the junction held 18 bases outside the gene matches. Profiled with immunoSEQ multiplex PCR; TCRdb holds only in-frame clones, not every one. Here the sample spans 660,000 or so clones, approximately 96% being singletons. Comments on this clone: Its antigen is not known.

Sequencing was performed on naive CD8+ T cells sorted from blood. This sequence originates from a woman aged 30 to 39 in good health. The chain uses TRBV10-1 and TRBJ1-3, with TRBD1 matching over 10 bases. The CDR3 loop is CASSGPGTGAPGRIGNTIYF. In DNA, the CDR3 is TGCGCCAGCAGTGGACCCGGGACAGGGGCCCCTGGTCGGATTGGAAACACCATATATTTT.